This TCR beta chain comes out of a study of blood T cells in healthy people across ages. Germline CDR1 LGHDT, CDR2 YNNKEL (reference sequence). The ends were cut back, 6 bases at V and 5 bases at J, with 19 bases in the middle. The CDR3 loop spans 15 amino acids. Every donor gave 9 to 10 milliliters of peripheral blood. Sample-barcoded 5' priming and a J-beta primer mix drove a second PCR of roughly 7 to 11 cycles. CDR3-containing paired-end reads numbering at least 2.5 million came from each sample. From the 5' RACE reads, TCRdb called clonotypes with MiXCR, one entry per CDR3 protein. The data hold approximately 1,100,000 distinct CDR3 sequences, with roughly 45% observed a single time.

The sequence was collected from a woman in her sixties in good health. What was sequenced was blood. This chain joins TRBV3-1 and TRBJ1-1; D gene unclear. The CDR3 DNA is TGTGCCAGCAGGCCGACCGAAGAGGGTGTTACTGAAGCTTTCTTT. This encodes CASRPTEEGVTEAFF.